The 2 T cell receptor beta chains listed next were all sequenced from one sample in a study of blood T cell repertoires in COVID-19. Clones were read by immunoSEQ multiplex PCR, and TCRdb kept only the in-frame ones, dropping some. This repertoire shows 150,000 to 200,000 clones, around 80% found once; its top ten account for about 5.2%. Specimen: PBMCs or T cells enriched from blood (not recorded which). The source is a man in his 70s who had been exposed to COVID-19.

The gene calls are TRBV27 and TRBJ2-7, with D possibly matching TRBD1 (6 bases). Per the germline V gene, CDR1 is MNHEY and CDR2 is SMNVEV (reference sequence). The CDR3 is 15 residues long. The germline V and J ends were trimmed by 2 bases and 0 bases, with 11 bases remaining between them. The CDR3 here is CASSLQGWTSYEQYF. DNA for the CDR3: TGTGCCAGCAGTTTACAGGGGTGGACCTCCTACGAGCAGTACTTC.

V and J are TRBV5-1 and TRBJ2-5; maybe TRBD1 (7 bases). The V gene's germline CDR1 is SGHRS and CDR2 YFSETQ. V was pared by 4 bases and J by 2 bases, with 18 bases between. The CDR3 runs to 16 residues. The CDR3 bases are TGCGCCAGCAGCCCAGGACTACTGGGACAGCAAGAGACCCAGTACTTC. This sequence encodes CASSPGLLGQQETQYF.